This is a list of T cell receptor beta chains from one sample in a study of T cells in Graves' hyperthyroidism and ophthalmopathy. TCRdb recomputed calls from the multiplex PCR reads with MiXCR, one row per CDR3 protein. The sample yields fewer than 500,000 distinct CDR3 sequences, more than 14% seen once. What was sequenced was blood. The origin of the receptors is a woman in her thirties with Graves' ophthalmopathy. Each CDR3 is given with its conserved first and last residue. The D gene is left open where the match is weak. Clone size is stated in some rows and not others, as once, few, many or a class when expanded.

>-|TRBJ1-5|few|TRBV19
CASRDDRTQPQHF
TGTGCCAGTAGAGATGACAGGACTCAGCCCCAGCATTTT
>TRBD2|TRBJ2-3|many|TRBV20-1
CSARDLGRGTVDTQYF
TGCAGTGCTAGAGATCTCGGGAGGGGTACAGTAGATACGCAGTATTTT
>-|TRBJ1-6|many|TRBV12-3/TRBV12-4
CASSPWGEGYSPLHF
TGTGCCAGCAGCCCCTGGGGTGAGGGTTATTCACCCCTCCACTTT
>-|TRBJ1-1|-|TRBV10-3
CAIGETATGKKAFF
TGTGCCATCGGTGAAACTGCAACCGGGAAGAAGGCTTTCTTT
>TRBD2|TRBJ2-3|few|TRBV4-1
CASSRRLAGGTDTQYF
TGCGCCAGCAGCCGCAGACTAGCGGGGGGCACAGATACGCAGTATTTT
>TRBD2|TRBJ2-5|many|TRBV7-2
CASSSKTSGQETQYF
TGTGCCAGCAGCTCAAAGACTAGCGGCCAAGAGACCCAGTACTTC
>-|TRBJ2-1|many|TRBV6-1
CASRDPGDIEQFF
TGTGCCAGCAGAGACCCCGGTGACATAGAGCAGTTCTTC
>TRBD2|TRBJ2-7|many|TRBV4-1
CASSQSRDYSYEQYF
TGCGCCAGCAGCCAATCACGGGACTACTCCTACGAGCAGTACTTC
>TRBD1|TRBJ2-1|many|TRBV20-1
CSARGDSSSWQFF
TGCAGTGCTAGAGGGGACAGCTCGTCGTGGCAGTTCTTC
>-|TRBJ2-1|-|TRBV19
CASSIGALLGEQFF
TGTGCCAGTAGTATAGGGGCCCTCTTGGGAGAGCAGTTCTTC
>-|TRBJ2-1|many|TRBV7-7
CASSLVASSYNEQFF
TGTGCTAGCAGCTTAGTGGCGAGCTCCTACAATGAGCAGTTCTTC
>TRBD1|TRBJ2-2|many|TRBV11-2
CASSLGEQGANTGELFF
TGTGCCAGCAGCTTAGGGGAACAGGGGGCGAACACCGGGGAGCTGTTTTTT
>-|TRBJ2-3|-|TRBV11-2
CASSQSTGNTQYF
TGTGCCAGCAGTCAATCGACCGGGAATACGCAGTATTTT
>-|TRBJ2-4|-|TRBV25-1
CASSKKGMAKNIQYF
TGTGCCAGCAGTAAGAAGGGAATGGCCAAAAACATTCAGTACTTC
>-|TRBJ1-5|-|TRBV4-1
CASSQERIENQPQHF
TGCGCCAGCAGCCAAGAACGGATCGAAAATCAGCCCCAGCATTTT
>TRBD1|TRBJ2-7|many|TRBV7-9
CASSAGQGFDEQYF
TGTGCCAGCTCGGCGGGACAGGGGTTTGACGAGCAGTACTTC
>-|TRBJ2-2|many|TRBV10-3
CAISEGRGAWGTGELFF
TGTGCCATCAGTGAGGGCCGGGGAGCGTGGGGCACCGGGGAGCTGTTTTTT
>-|TRBJ1-5|many|TRBV4-1
CASSQEGGKNQPQHF
TGCGCCAGCAGCCAAGAGGGGGGCAAGAATCAGCCCCAGCATTTT
>-|TRBJ2-1|many|TRBV18
CASSPLGRAYEQFF
TGTGCCAGCTCACCACTGGGACGAGCGTATGAGCAGTTCTTC
>TRBD2|TRBJ2-2|-|TRBV5-1
CASSSPSGSGELFF
TGCGCCAGCAGCTCGCCTAGCGGGAGCGGGGAGCTGTTTTTT
>TRBD2|TRBJ2-3|-|TRBV7-2
CASRFRASGLVDTQYF
TGTGCCAGCAGGTTCCGGGCTAGCGGGTTGGTAGATACGCAGTATTTT
>-|TRBJ2-2|many|TRBV28
CASSYAGFQNTGELFF
TGTGCCAGCAGTTACGCAGGGTTTCAGAACACCGGGGAGCTGTTTTTT
>-|TRBJ2-7|many|TRBV5-1
CASSLQTGSYEQYF
TGCGCCAGCAGCTTACAAACAGGGTCCTACGAGCAGTACTTC
>-|TRBJ1-6|few|TRBV10-2
CASSESKYSRDRQSPLHF
TGCGCCAGCAGTGAGTCGAAATATTCACGGGATCGCCAATCACCCCTCCACTTT
>TRBD1|TRBJ1-2|few|TRBV2
CASSGGTANYGYTF
TGTGCCAGCAGTGGAGGGACAGCTAACTATGGCTACACCTTC
>TRBD2|TRBJ2-5|many|TRBV20-1
CSALTGGSNIRETQYF
TGCAGTGCCCTGACGGGGGGGTCTAATATTCGGGAGACCCAGTACTTC
>-|TRBJ2-3|many|TRBV20-1
CSAGTSTDTQYF
TGCAGTGCAGGAACTAGCACAGATACGCAGTATTTT
>TRBD1|TRBJ1-2|-|TRBV2
CASRAGGQFYGYTF
TGTGCCAGCAGAGCAGGGGGCCAATTCTATGGCTACACCTTC
>TRBD2|TRBJ2-1|-|TRBV2
CASKMLAGGHEQFF
TGTGCCAGCAAGATGCTAGCGGGGGGGCACGAGCAGTTCTTC
>-|TRBJ1-1|many|TRBV6-1
CATIRELNTEAFF
TGTGCCACCATTCGGGAATTGAACACTGAAGCTTTCTTT
>TRBD2|TRBJ2-7|many|TRBV4-1
CASSQGASGGQYEQYF
TGCGCCAGCAGCCAAGGCGCTAGCGGGGGGCAGTACGAGCAGTACTTC
>-|TRBJ1-5|many|TRBV7-9
CASSVDTQPQHF
TGTGCCAGCAGCGTCGACACCCAGCCCCAGCATTTT
>TRBD1|TRBJ2-7|-|TRBV12-3/TRBV12-4
CASSSTGTGGHEQCF
TGTGCCAGCAGCTCGACCGGGACAGGGGGGCACGAGCAGTGCTTC
>-|TRBJ1-1|many|TRBV6-2/TRBV6-3
CASSYSIGARSFLNTEAFF
TGTGCCAGCAGTTACTCGATTGGGGCCCGGTCTTTCCTGAACACTGAAGCTTTCTTT
>-|TRBJ1-3|many|TRBV28
CASSLYSATGNTIYF
TGTGCCAGCAGTTTATATTCCGCTACTGGAAACACCATATATTTT
>TRBD1|TRBJ1-1|many|TRBV11-3
CASSSYGQGIKSNTEAFF
TGTGCCAGCAGCTCCTACGGACAGGGGATAAAATCGAACACTGAAGCTTTCTTT
>-|TRBJ2-7|many|TRBV20-1
CSAREGALGLGDEQYF
TGCAGTGCTAGAGAGGGGGCTCTGGGGCTAGGGGATGAGCAGTACTTC
>TRBD1|TRBJ1-1|once|TRBV6-2/TRBV6-3
CASSYGTGKSEAFF
TGTGCCAGCAGTTATGGGACAGGGAAATCTGAAGCTTTCTTT
>-|TRBJ1-6|many|TRBV27
CASSLRGPPSPLHF
TGTGCCAGCAGTTTACGGGGCCCACCTTCACCCCTCCACTTT